Below, one T cell receptor (beta chain) is given with its context. In the original workflow: Nucleated cell counts were estimated from reference gene primer amplification. Libraries were prepared by immunoSEQ multiplex PCR; TCRdb keeps only in-frame clonotypes and omits some of them. V, J and clone size are those of that table, while D and trimming were read from the DNA. The table has some 150,000 clones, around 84% seen once. The data originate from a study of blood T cell repertoires in COVID-19. Study-level background: Italy, Spain and the United States were the sources of the convalescent and acute COVID-19 samples. PBMCs, B-cell-depleted T cells, or T cells provided the cDNA or gDNA that made up the material.

CDR3 size: 11 residues. With 7 bases removed from V and 4 bases from J, the gap between germline ends came to 10 bases. Germline CDR1 GTSNPN, CDR2 SVGIG (reference sequence). Sequencing used peripheral blood. This chain links TRBV30 with TRBJ1-2; D gene unclear. The receptor's source is a woman between 55 and 75 years old with acute or convalescent COVID-19. CDR3 in amino acids: CASPSGYGYTF. In DNA, the CDR3 is TGTGCCTCTCCCTCGGGCTATGGCTACACCTTC.